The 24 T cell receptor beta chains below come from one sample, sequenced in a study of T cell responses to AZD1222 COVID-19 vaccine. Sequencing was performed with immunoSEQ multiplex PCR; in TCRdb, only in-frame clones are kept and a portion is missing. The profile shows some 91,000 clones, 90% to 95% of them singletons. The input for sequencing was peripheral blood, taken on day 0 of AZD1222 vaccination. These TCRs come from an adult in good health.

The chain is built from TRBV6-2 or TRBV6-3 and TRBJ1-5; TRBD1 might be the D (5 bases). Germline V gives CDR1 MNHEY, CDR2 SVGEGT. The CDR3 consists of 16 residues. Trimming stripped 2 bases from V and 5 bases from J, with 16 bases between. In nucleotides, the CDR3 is TGTGCCAGCAGTTACGGTTCCCGGGGGAGGGATCAGCCCCAGCATTTT. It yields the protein CASSYGSRGRDQPQHF.

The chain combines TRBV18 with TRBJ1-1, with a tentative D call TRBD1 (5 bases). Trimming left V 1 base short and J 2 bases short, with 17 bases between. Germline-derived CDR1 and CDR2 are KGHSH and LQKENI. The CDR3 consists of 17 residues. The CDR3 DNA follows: TGTGCCAGCTCACCACTTGACCACGGGGCGGCCAACACTGAAGCTTTCTTT. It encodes CASSPLDHGAANTEAFF.

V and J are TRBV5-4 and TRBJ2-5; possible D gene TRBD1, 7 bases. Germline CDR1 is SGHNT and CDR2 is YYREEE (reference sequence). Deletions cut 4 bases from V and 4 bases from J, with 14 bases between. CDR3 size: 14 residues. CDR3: CASSAGQTGETQYF. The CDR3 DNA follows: TGTGCCAGCAGCGCGGGACAGACCGGAGAGACCCAGTACTTC. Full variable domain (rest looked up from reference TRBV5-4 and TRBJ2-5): ETGVTQSPTHLIKTRGQQVTLRCSSQSGHNTVSWYQQALGQGPQFIFQYYREEENGRGNFPPRFSGLQFPNYSSELNVNALELDDSALYLCASSAGQTGETQYFGPGTRLLVL.

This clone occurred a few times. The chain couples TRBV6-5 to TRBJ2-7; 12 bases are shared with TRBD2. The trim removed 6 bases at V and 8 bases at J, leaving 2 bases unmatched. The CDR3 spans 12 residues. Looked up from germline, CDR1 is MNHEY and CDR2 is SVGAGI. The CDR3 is CASSLAGGKQYF. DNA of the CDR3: TGTGCCAGCAGCCTAGCGGGAGGGAAGCAGTACTTC.

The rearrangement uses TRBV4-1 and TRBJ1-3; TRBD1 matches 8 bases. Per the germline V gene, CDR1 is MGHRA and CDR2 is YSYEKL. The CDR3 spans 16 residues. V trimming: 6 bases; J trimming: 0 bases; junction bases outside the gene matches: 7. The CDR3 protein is CASSLRTGSSGNTIYF. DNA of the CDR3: TGCGCCAGCAGTCTCCGGACAGGGAGCTCTGGAAACACCATATATTTT.

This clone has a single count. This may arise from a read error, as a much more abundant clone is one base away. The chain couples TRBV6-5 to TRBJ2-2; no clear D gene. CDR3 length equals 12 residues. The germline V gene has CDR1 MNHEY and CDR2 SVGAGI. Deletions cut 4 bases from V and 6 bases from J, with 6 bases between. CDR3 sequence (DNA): TGTGCCAGCAGTTCGGGCTCCGGGGAGCTGTTTTTT. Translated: CASSSGSGELFF.

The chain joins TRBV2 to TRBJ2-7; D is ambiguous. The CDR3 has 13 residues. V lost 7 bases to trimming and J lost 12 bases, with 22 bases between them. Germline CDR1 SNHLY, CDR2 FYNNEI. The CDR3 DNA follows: TGTGCCAGCAACCTGGAGCAGGCAGGTCGTCGGTACTTC. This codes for CASNLEQAGRRYF.

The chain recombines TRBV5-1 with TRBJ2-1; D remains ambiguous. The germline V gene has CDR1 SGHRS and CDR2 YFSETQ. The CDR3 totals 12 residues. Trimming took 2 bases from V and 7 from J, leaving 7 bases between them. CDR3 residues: CASSFTKNEQFF. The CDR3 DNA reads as TGCGCCAGCAGCTTCACGAAGAATGAGCAGTTCTTC.

CDR3 amino acids: CASSQTGTIHNEQFF. The CDR3 DNA follows: TGTGCCAGCAGTCAAACCGGGACTATACACAATGAGCAGTTCTTC. The genes are TRBV6-6 and TRBJ2-1; 7 nucleotides match TRBD2. Germline trimming cut 5 bases from V and 5 bases from J; bases unmatched to any gene: 9. This CDR3 has 15 residues. The germline CDR1 and CDR2 sequences are MNHNY and SVGAGI (reference sequence).

CDR3 nucleotides: TGTGCCACCAGCAGTCTGATACAGGAAAATCAGCCCCAGCATTTT. It is translated as CATSSLIQENQPQHF. The chain carries TRBV15 and TRBJ1-5, with D maybe TRBD1 (5 bases). V gave up 3 bases and J gave up 4 bases, with 13 bases separating them. CDR3 length equals 15 residues. The germline V gene has CDR1 LNHNV and CDR2 YYDKDF (reference sequence). Combining the CDR3 with reference TRBV15 and TRBJ1-5 gives the whole variable domain DAMVIQNPRYQVTQFGKPVTLSCSQTLNHNVMYWYQQKSSQAPKLLFHYYDKDFNNEADTPDNFQSRRPNTSFCFLDIRSPGLGDTAMYLCATSSLIQENQPQHFGDGTRLSIL.

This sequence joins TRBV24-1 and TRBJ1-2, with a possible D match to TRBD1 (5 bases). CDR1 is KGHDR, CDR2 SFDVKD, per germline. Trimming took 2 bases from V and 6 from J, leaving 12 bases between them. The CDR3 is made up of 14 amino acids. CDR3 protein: CATSDSRGVHGYTF. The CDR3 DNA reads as TGTGCCACCAGTGATTCGAGGGGAGTCCATGGCTACACCTTC.

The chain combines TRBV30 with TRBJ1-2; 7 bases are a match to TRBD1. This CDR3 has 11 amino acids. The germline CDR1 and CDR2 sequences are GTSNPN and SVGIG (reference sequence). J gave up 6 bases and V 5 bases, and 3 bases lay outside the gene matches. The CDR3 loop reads CAWGQGDGYTF. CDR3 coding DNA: TGTGCCTGGGGCCAGGGGGATGGCTACACCTTC.

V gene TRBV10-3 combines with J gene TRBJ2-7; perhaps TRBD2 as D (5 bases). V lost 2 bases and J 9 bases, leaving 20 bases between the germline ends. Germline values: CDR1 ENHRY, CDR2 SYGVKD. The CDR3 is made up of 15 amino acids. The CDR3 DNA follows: TGTGCCATCAGTGAGGTAGCAGGCGGGCCTCTAGGGCAGTACTTC. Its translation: CAISEVAGGPLGQYF.

CDR3 protein: CASSPRPSGTQYF. The CDR3 DNA follows: TGTGCCAGCAGTCCTAGGCCCTCCGGGACCCAGTACTTC. The rearrangement joins TRBV27 to TRBJ2-5; D not certain. The germline V gene has CDR1 MNHEY and CDR2 SMNVEV (reference sequence). This CDR3 contains 13 residues. V was shortened by 5 bases and J by 7 bases, with 14 bases between the two germline ends.

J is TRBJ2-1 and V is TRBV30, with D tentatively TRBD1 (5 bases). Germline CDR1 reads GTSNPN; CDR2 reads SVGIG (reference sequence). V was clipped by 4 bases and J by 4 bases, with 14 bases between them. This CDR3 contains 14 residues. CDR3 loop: CAWTGQGAYNEQFF. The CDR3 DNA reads TGTGCCTGGACCGGGCAGGGCGCTTACAATGAGCAGTTCTTC.

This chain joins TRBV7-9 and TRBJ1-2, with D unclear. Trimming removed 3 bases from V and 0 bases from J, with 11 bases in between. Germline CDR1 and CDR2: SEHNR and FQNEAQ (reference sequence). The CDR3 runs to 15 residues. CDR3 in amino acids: CASSLVLGANYGYTF. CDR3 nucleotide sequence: TGTGCCAGCAGCTTGGTGCTCGGAGCTAACTATGGCTACACCTTC.

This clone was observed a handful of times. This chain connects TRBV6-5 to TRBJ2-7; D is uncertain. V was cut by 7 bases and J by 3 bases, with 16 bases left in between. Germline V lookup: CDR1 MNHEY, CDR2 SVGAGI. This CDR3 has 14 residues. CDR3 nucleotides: TGTGCCAGCACGGGCAATGCCTTCGACTACGAGCAGTACTTC. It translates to CASTGNAFDYEQYF.

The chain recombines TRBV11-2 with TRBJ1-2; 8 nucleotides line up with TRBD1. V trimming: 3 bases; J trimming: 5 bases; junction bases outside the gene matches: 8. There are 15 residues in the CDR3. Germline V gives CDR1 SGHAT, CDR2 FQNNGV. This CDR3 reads CASSLGDRWGYGYTF. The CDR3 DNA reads TGTGCCAGCAGCTTGGGGGACAGGTGGGGATATGGCTACACCTTC. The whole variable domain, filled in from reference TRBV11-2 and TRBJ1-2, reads EAGVAQSPRYKIIEKRQSVAFWCNPISGHATLYWYQQILGQGPKLLIQFQNNGVVDDSQLPKDRFSAERLKGVDSTLKIQPAKLEDSAVYLCASSLGDRWGYGYTFGSGTRLTVV.

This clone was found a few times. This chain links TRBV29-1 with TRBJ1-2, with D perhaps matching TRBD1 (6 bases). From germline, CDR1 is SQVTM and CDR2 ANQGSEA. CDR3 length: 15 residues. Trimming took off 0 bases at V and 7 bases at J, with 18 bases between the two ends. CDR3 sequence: CSVEDLNRVGSGYTF. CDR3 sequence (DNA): TGCAGCGTTGAAGATTTAAACAGGGTGGGTTCTGGCTACACCTTC.

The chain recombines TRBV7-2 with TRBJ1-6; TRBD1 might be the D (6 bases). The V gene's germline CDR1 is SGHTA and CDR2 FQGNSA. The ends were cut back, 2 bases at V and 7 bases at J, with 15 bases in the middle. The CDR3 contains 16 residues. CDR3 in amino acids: CASSLLTGFGNSPLHF. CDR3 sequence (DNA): TGTGCCAGCAGCTTATTGACAGGTTTTGGCAATTCACCCCTCCACTTT.

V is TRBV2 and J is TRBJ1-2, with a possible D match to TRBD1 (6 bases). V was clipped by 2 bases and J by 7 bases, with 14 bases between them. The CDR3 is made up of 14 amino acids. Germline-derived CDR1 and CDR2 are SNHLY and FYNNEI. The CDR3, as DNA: TGTGCCAGCAGTGAAAGGCAGGGGTTTGGTGGCTACACCTTC. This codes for CASSERQGFGGYTF.

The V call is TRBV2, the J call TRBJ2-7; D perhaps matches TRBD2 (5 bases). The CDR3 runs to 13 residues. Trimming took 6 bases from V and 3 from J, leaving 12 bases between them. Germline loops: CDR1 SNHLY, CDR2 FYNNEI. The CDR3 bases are TGTGCCAGCAGCCCGACTGCGGGCTACGAGCAGTACTTC. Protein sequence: CASSPTAGYEQYF.

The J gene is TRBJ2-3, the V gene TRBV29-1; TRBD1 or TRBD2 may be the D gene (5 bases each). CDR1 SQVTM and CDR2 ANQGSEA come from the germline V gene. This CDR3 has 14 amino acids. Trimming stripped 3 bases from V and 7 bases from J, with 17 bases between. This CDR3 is CSVDGTPGSNTQYF. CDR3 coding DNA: TGCAGCGTTGACGGGACCCCGGGATCCAATACGCAGTATTTT.

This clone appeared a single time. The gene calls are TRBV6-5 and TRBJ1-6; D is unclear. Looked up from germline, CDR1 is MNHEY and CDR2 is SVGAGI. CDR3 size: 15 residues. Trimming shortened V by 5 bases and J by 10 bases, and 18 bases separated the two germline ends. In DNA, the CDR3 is TGTGCCAGCAGTAAGACCGGGAGATCGGGGTCACCCCTCCACTTT. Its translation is CASSKTGRSGSPLHF.